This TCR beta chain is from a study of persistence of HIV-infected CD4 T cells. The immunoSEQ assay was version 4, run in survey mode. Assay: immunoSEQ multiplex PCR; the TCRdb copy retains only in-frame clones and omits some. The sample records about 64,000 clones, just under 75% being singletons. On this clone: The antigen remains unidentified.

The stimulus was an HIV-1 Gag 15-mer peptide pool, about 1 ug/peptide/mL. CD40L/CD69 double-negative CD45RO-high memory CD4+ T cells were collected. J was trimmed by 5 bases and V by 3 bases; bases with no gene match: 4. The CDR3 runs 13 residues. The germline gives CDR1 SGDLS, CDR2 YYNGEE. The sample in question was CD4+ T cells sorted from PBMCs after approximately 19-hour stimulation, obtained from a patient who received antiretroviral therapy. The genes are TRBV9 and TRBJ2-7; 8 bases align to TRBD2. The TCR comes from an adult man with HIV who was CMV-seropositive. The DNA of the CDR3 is TGTGCCAGCAGCGCGGGGGGGAGGAACGAGCAGTACTTC. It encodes CASSAGGRNEQYF.